This record covers a single TCR beta chain. Its antigen is not known. Only in-frame clones appear in the TCRdb table, and some are missing; sequencing was by immunoSEQ multiplex PCR. The repertoire holds tens of thousands of clones, less than 95% seen once, with approximately 1.3% in the top ten. The sample belongs to a study of graft-versus-host responses after intestinal transplantation. For the study at large: After anti-thymocyte globulin induction, recipients took tacrolimus and steroids for 2 to 3 years.

This CDR3 spans 16 amino acids. Germline V gene data show CDR1 as SGHNT and CDR2 as YYREEE (reference sequence). V was cut by 0 bases and J by 0 bases, with 13 bases left in between. The material sequenced was unstimulated CD8+ T cells sorted from spleen or lymph node cells, taken before intestinal transplant. The source of this sequence is a human donor who received an intestinal transplant. The rearrangement joins TRBV5-4 to TRBJ2-7; D gene unclear. DNA of the CDR3: TGTGCCAGCAGCTTGGGTGGTCCCCCCAGCTCCTACGAGCAGTACTTC. Amino acid sequence: CASSLGGPPSSYEQYF.